This TCR beta chain was sequenced in a study of OX40 agonist ivuxolimab in advanced cancers. Trimming left V 1 base short and J 0 bases short, with 7 bases between. The CDR3 totals 14 residues. Germline-derived CDR1 and CDR2 are SGHVS and FNYEAQ. The protocol was immunoSEQ multiplex PCR, while the TCRdb copy is restricted to in-frame clones and leaves out a portion. The sample contains some 64,000 clones, more than 90% of which appear only once. The gene calls are TRBV7-6 and TRBJ2-7; D is ambiguous. The TCR originated in an adult with an advanced solid tumor such as melanoma, head and neck, liver or kidney cancer. The sample consisted of CD4+ or CD8+ T cells sorted from blood, taken in a trial of the OX40 agonist ivuxolimab. This CDR3 is CASSLEPSSYEQYF. The CDR3 DNA reads as TGTGCCAGCAGCTTAGAGCCCAGCTCCTACGAGCAGTACTTC. Together with reference TRBV7-6 and TRBJ2-7, the CDR3 gives the full variable domain: GAGVSQSPRYKVTKRGQDVALRCDPISGHVSLYWYRQALGQGPEFLTYFNYEAQQDKSGLPNDRFSAERPEGSISTLTIQRTEQRDSAMYRCASSLEPSSYEQYFGPGTRLTVT.